The 7 T cell receptor beta chains reported below all come from one sample, sequenced in a study of radiation and T cells in renal cell carcinoma. The repertoire was sequenced with immunoSEQ multiplex PCR; TCRdb's copy has only in-frame clones and lacks some. The sample lists roughly 130,000 clones, about 81% occurring once. Time point denoted: blood 2 weeks post-SBRT. Regarding treatment: 15 Gy SBRT to primary tumor, nephrectomy 4 weeks later. Sequences were derived from blood, sampled from a patient whose treatment included radiotherapy and nephrectomy. The receptor set was obtained from a woman aged 55-70 years with renal cell carcinoma.

The V call is TRBV29-1, the J call TRBJ2-1; TRBD2 agrees at 7 bases. From germline, CDR1 is SQVTM and CDR2 ANQGSEA. The CDR3 runs to 14 residues. J was trimmed by 4 bases and V by 3 bases; bases with no gene match: 6. CDR3 DNA: TGCAGCGTTGACATCGGACTAGTGTACAATGAGCAGTTCTTC. This gives the protein CSVDIGLVYNEQFF.

The chain is built from TRBV7-2 and TRBJ1-2; unclear D gene. CDR1 is SGHTA and CDR2 is FQGNSA in the germline V gene. V shed 1 base and J shed 8 bases, with 17 bases lying between them. CDR3 size: 15 residues. CDR3 protein: CASSLVSDSSRGYTF. DNA for the CDR3: TGTGCCAGCAGCTTAGTCTCGGATTCAAGTCGGGGCTACACCTTC.

The chain carries TRBV19 and TRBJ2-7, with TRBD1 matching 7 bases. This CDR3 region has 14 residues. Losses at the gene ends were 5 bases for V and 0 bases for J; bases not matched to a gene: 4. Germline values: CDR1 LNHDA, CDR2 SQIVND (reference sequence). CDR3 loop: CASSRQGPSYEQYF. The CDR3 DNA reads as TGTGCCAGTAGTCGACAGGGCCCCTCCTACGAGCAGTACTTC.

V and J are TRBV4-1 and TRBJ2-3, with 8 bases matching TRBD2. The CDR3 is made up of 18 amino acids. V shed 0 bases and J 0 bases; nucleotides not matched to a gene: 8. In germline, CDR1 is MGHRA, CDR2 YSYEKL. The CDR3 sequence: CASSQDLAGGPSTDTQYF. In DNA form, the CDR3 reads TGCGCCAGCAGCCAAGATCTAGCGGGTGGTCCTAGCACAGATACGCAGTATTTT.

This clone turned up a few times. The chain employs TRBV7-9 and TRBJ2-7; 7 bases match TRBD1. The germline V gene encodes CDR1 SEHNR and CDR2 FQNEAQ (reference sequence). The CDR3 runs 14 residues. After removal of 5 bases from V and 2 bases from J, the junction contained 6 bases not matched to a gene. The CDR3, as DNA: TGTGCCAGCAGCCCCCGGACAGGTCCCTACGAGCAGTACTTC. This encodes CASSPRTGPYEQYF.

J is TRBJ2-2 and V is TRBV4-1; the D gene could be TRBD1 or TRBD2 (5 bases each). V dropped 3 bases and J dropped 8 bases, with 10 bases sitting between them. Germline V gene data show CDR1 as MGHRA and CDR2 as YSYEKL. CDR3 length: 13 residues. The chain's CDR3 is CASSQGRQGELFF. CDR3 nucleotide sequence: TGCGCCAGCAGCCAGGGACGTCAAGGGGAGCTGTTTTTT.

The rearrangement links TRBV19 to TRBJ2-1; possibly TRBD1 for D (5 bases). Trimming took off 3 bases at V and 0 bases at J, with 12 bases between the two ends. Germline-derived CDR1 and CDR2 are LNHDA and SQIVND (reference sequence). The CDR3 loop spans 16 amino acids. CDR3 bases: TGTGCCAGTAGTATTCAGGGCATGGGCTCCTACAATGAGCAGTTCTTC. Encoded protein: CASSIQGMGSYNEQFF.